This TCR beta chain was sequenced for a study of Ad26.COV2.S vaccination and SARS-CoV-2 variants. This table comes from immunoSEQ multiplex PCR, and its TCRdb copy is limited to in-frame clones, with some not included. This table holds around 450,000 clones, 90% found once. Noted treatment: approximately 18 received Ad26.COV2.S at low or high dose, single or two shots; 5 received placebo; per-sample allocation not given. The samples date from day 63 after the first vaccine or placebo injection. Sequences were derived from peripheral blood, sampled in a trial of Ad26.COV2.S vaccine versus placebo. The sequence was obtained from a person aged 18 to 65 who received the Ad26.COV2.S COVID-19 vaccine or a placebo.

This CDR3 reads CASSPRQGRGYTF. The CDR3 nucleotides are TGTGCCAGCAGCCCCAGACAGGGGCGCGGCTACACCTTC. The V and J genes are TRBV7-8 and TRBJ1-2; 8 bases align to TRBD1. Germline V lookup: CDR1 SGHVS, CDR2 FQNEAQ. The CDR3 is made up of 13 amino acids. V trimming: 5 bases; J trimming: 8 bases; junction bases outside the gene matches: 7.